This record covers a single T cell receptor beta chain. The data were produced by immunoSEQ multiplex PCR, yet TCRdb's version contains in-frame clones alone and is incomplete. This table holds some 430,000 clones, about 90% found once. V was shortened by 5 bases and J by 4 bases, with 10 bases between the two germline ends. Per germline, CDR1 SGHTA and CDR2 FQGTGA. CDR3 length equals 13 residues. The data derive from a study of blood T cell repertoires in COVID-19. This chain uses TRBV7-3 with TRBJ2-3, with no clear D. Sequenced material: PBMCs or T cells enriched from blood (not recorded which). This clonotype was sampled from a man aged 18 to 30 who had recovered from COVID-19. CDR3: CASSPPSADTQYF. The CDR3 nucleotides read TGTGCCAGCAGCCCCCCGAGTGCAGATACGCAGTATTTT.